This T cell receptor (beta chain) came from a study of T-cell memory formation after mild COVID-19. Overall study: The two donors had largely donor-specific TCR clusters.

There are a few counts of this clonotype. What it binds is not known. The V and J ends lost 7 bases and 4 bases respectively, with 14 bases between them. The CDR3 extends over 14 amino acids. Germline-derived CDR1 and CDR2 are SGHRS and YFSETQ. Study outcomes and limitations: CD4+ contracting clones were mainly CM and EM; CD8+ ones, EMRA.

5'RACE primed at constant segments yielded TCR alpha and TCR beta cDNA libraries bearing sample barcodes and UMIs. Via MiXCR, TCRdb re-called the 5' RACE reads, giving one row per CDR3 protein. This sample yields about 430,000 distinct CDR3 sequences, of which under 20% are seen a single time; roughly a fifth belongs to the top ten. The sequencing sample was made of PBMCs or a T cell subset sorted from them (not recorded which). The sequence came from a man aged 18 to 35 who had mild COVID-19 (a few samples of this study predate the infection). Cell type and time point are not known. The V and J genes are TRBV5-1 and TRBJ2-2, with TRBD1 as a possible D gene (5 bases). Here the CDR3 reads CASGAGFFTGELFF. In DNA, the CDR3 is TGCGCCAGCGGGGCAGGATTTTTCACCGGGGAGCTGTTTTTT. Together with reference TRBV5-1 and TRBJ2-2, the CDR3 gives the full variable domain: KAGVTQTPRYLIKTRGQQVTLSCSPISGHRSVSWYQQTPGQGLQFLFEYFSETQRNKGNFPGRFSGRQFSNSRSEMNVSTLELGDSALYLCASGAGFFTGELFFGEGSRLTVL.